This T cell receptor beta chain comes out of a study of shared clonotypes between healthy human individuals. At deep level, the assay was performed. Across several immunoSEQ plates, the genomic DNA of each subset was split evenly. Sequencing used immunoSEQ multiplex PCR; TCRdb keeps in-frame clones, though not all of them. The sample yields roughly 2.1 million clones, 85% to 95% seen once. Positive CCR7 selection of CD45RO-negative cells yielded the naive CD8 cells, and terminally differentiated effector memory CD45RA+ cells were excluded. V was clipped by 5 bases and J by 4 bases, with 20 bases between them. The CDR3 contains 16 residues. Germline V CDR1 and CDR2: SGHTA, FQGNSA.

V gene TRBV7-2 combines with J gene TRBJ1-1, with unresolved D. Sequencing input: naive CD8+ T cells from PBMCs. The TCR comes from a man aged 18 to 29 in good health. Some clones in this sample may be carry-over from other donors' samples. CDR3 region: CASSPLTRWEGTEAFF. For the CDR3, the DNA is TGTGCCAGCAGCCCGCTTACTCGTTGGGAGGGCACTGAAGCTTTCTTT.